This T cell receptor beta chain is drawn from a study of blood T cell repertoires in COVID-19. As for the study in general: Samples came from the United States, Italy and Spain, spanning acute and convalescent COVID-19.

Only in-frame clones appear in the TCRdb table, and some are missing; sequencing was by immunoSEQ multiplex PCR. The table records a few hundred thousand clones, around 87% of them present only once. Donors were grouped by their self-reported clinical history. This CDR3 comprises 13 residues. V lost 10 bases and J lost 4; bases outside the gene matches: 9. Sample: PBMCs or T cells enriched from blood (not recorded which). This clonotype was obtained from a woman in her late teens or twenties with acute COVID-19. The J gene is TRBJ1-2, the V gene TRBV12-3 or TRBV12-4; 7 positions match TRBD1. The CDR3 nucleotides read TGTGCCACCAGAAACGGGACAGCCTATGGCTACACCTTC. Protein: CATRNGTAYGYTF.